This T cell receptor beta chain was identified during a study of cytomegalovirus exposure and HLA in healthy donors. The PCR contained 60 Vbeta and 13 Jbeta primers. Assay: immunoSEQ multiplex PCR; the TCRdb copy retains only in-frame clones and omits some. The table lists tens of thousands of clones, roughly 70% of them singletons, with approximately 4.4% in the top ten. Trimming pared 5 bases from V and 3 bases from J, leaving 18 bases between. The CDR3 totals 15 residues. CDR1 is SGHRS and CDR2 is YFSETQ in the germline V gene. The chain joins TRBV5-1 to TRBJ2-7; TRBD2 is a possible D gene (6 bases). The sequenced sample was PBMCs. The TCR comes from a man in his 60s in good health and CMV-seropositive. The CDR3 DNA reads TGCGCCAGCAGGGCGAGCCCGGGGGAAGTCTACGAGCAGTACTTC. Translation gives CASRASPGEVYEQYF.